The source of this TCR beta chain is a study of shared clonotypes between healthy human individuals. The data were produced by immunoSEQ multiplex PCR, yet TCRdb's version contains in-frame clones alone and is incomplete. The sample lists about 490,000 clones, approximately 80% occurring once. This clone showed up many times. CDR1 SGHAT and CDR2 FQDESV come from the germline V gene (reference sequence). The CDR3 extends over 16 amino acids. The ends lost 5 bases at V and 11 bases at J; junction bases unmatched: 18. Sequences were obtained from PBMCs. This clonotype was sampled from a woman in her 40s in good health. Some clones in this sample may be carry-over from other donors' samples. V gene TRBV11-1 combines with J gene TRBJ1-1; TRBD1 matches at 9 bases. The CDR3 loop is CASSLLGQGSDLNAFF. The CDR3 DNA reads as TGTGCCAGCAGCCTACTCGGACAGGGGAGCGACCTGAATGCTTTCTTT.